Given below is one T cell receptor beta chain in context. Germline CDR1 KGHDR, CDR2 SFDVKD. After removal of 1 base from V and 1 base from J, the junction contained 6 bases not matched to a gene. The CDR3 is made up of 19 amino acids. This sample is drawn from a study of identical twins. TCRdb fed the 5' RACE reads into MiXCR, producing one record per CDR3 protein. The sample carries around 1.7 million distinct CDR3 sequences, roughly 35% recorded once. V and J are TRBV24-1 and TRBJ2-3; 14 nucleotides align to TRBD2. The sample was cord blood. This TCR was recovered from a newborn girl in good health. CDR3 sequence reads: CATSDFRLAGGPGTDTQYF. The CDR3 bases are TGTGCCACCAGTGATTTCAGACTAGCGGGAGGGCCCGGCACAGATACGCAGTATTTT.